The clone carrying this TCR beta chain appeared a single time. Its antigen is unknown. From RNA transcripts, TCR beta CDR3 regions were amplified. Primed by the HTBI set, a first-round RT-PCR was run on the TCR CDR3. TCRdb independently ran MiXCR on the multiplex PCR reads; one entry per CDR3 protein. The sample contains hundreds of thousands of distinct CDR3 sequences, roughly 15% of which appear only once. This entry comes from a study of T cells in Graves' hyperthyroidism and ophthalmopathy. Graves' hyperthyroidism qualified as stable when ophthalmopathy did not progress within 18 months. Disease duration under 2 months; hyperthyroidism patients were aged 18 to 65. Fresh peripheral blood, around 9.2 ml of it, supplied the PBMCs. Whole-study findings and limits: Ophthalmopathy was identified by the model a median 6.5 months ahead of onset.

The TCR originated in a woman aged 18-30 years with Graves' hyperthyroidism. Sequencing was carried out using blood.

CDR3 in amino acids: CASLLFRDSRATGELFF. CDR3 in DNA: TGTGCCAGTCTACTCTTCCGCGACAGTCGGGCCACCGGGGAGCTGTTTTTT. The J gene is TRBJ2-2, the V gene TRBV6-1, with D possibly matching TRBD1 (5 bases). Trimming pared 9 bases from V and 4 bases from J, leaving 24 bases between. The germline V gene has CDR1 MNHNS and CDR2 SASEGT. This CDR3 is 17 amino acids long.